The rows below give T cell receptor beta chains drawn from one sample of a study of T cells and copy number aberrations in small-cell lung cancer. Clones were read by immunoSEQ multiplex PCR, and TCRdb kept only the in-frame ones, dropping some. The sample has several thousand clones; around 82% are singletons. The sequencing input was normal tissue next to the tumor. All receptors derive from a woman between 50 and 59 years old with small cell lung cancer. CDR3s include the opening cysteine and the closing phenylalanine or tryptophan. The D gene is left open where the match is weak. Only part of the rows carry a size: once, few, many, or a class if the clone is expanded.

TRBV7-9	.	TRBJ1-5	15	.	TGTGCCAGCAGCTCGACGGTAAATAGCAATCAGCCCCAGCATTTT	CASSSTVNSNQPQHF
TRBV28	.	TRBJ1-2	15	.	TGTGCCAGCAATTCTTGGGCCACGGATCAGTGGGGCTACACCTTC	CASNSWATDQWGYTF
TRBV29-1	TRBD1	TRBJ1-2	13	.	TGCAGCGTTGGAGACAGGGGGCTGTTTGGCTACACCTTC	CSVGDRGLFGYTF
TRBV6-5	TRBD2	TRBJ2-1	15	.	TGTGCCAGCAGTCGTAGCGGGAGGCTTTACAATGAGCAGTTCTTC	CASSRSGRLYNEQFF
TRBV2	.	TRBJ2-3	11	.	TGTGCCAGCGCTTTGGCAGATACGCAGTATTTT	CASALADTQYF
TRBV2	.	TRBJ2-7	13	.	TGTGCCAGCAGCCGGGGGAGGGGGCTTGGGCAGTACTTC	CASSRGRGLGQYF
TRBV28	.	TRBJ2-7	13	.	TGTGCCAGCAGGCGCGACTTAACCTACGAGCAGTACTTC	CASRRDLTYEQYF
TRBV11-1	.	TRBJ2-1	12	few	TGTGCCAGCAGCTCCCAATCCCGCGAGCAGTTCTTC	CASSSQSREQFF
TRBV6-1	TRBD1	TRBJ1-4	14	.	TGTGCCAGCACCGAAAGGGGGACAGGTGAAAAACTGTTTTTT	CASTERGTGEKLFF
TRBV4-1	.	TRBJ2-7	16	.	TGCGCCAGCAGCCATCCCACAGGAAGAACCTCCTACGAGCAGTACTTC	CASSHPTGRTSYEQYF
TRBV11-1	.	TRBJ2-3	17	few	TGTGCCAGCAGCTCAGGCGTTAGCGGATCTAGCACAGATACGCAGTATTTT	CASSSGVSGSSTDTQYF
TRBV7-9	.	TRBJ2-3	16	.	TGTGCCAGCAGCTTAAACCCCAGAGGCGCTACAGATACGCAGTATTTT	CASSLNPRGATDTQYF
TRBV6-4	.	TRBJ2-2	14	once	TGTGCCAGCAGAAGGGGGGCGAACACCGGGGAGCTGTTTTTT	CASRRGANTGELFF
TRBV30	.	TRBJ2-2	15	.	TGTGCCTGGGACCCTGCGGCAACGAACACCGGGGAGCTGTTTTTT	CAWDPAATNTGELFF
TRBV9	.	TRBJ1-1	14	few	TGTGCCAGCAGCGTAGTGGGGGGCGAGACTGAAGCTTTCTTT	CASSVVGGETEAFF
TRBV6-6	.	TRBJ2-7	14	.	TGTGCCAGCAGTAGGGGGGGAGGGATCTACGAGCAGTACTTC	CASSRGGGIYEQYF
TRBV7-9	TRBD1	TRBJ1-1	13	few	TGTGCCACAATGGGACAGGGGTCTCCTGAAGCTTTCTTT	CATMGQGSPEAFF
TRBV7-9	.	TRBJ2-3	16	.	TGTGCCAGCAGTGGGGGTGGGACGAGTCTCAAAAATACGCAGTATTTT	CASSGGGTSLKNTQYF
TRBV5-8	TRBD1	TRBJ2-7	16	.	TGTGCCAGCAGCTTCTTACAGGGGGCGATTACTTACGAGCAGTACTTC	CASSFLQGAITYEQYF
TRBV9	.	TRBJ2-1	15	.	TGTGCCAGCAGCGTATCCGGGACTCCCTACAATGAGCAGTTCTTC	CASSVSGTPYNEQFF
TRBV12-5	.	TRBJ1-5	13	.	TGTGCTAACCCCTATATCCGAGGTCAGCCCCAGCATTTT	CANPYIRGQPQHF
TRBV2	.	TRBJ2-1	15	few	TGTGCCAGCAGCCAAAAGACTATCTCCTACAATGAGCAGTTCTTC	CASSQKTISYNEQFF
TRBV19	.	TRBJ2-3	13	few	TGTGCCAGTAGTCTAGTCGGCAGGGATACGCAGTATTTT	CASSLVGRDTQYF
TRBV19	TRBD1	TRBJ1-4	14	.	TGTGCCAGTTACGAGACAGGGCGGGGCGAAAAACTGTTTTTT	CASYETGRGEKLFF
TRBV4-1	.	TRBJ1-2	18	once	TGCGCCAGCAGCCAAGAAGCCACCGGACGGGTTTCTAACTATGGCTACACCTTC	CASSQEATGRVSNYGYTF
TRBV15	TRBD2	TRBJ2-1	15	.	TGTGCCACCAGCGGCTTAGCGGGACTGTCCAATGAGCAGTTCTTC	CATSGLAGLSNEQFF
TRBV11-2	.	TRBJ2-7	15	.	TGTGCCAGCAGCTTAGACGGGAGTGGGTCCTACGAGCAGTACTTC	CASSLDGSGSYEQYF
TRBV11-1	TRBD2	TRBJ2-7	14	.	TGTGCCAGCAGCTACAATTCCGGGACTACCGAGCAGTACTTC	CASSYNSGTTEQYF
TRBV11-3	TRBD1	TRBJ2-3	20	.	TGTGCCAGCAGCTCATCGTATCCAGACGGGACAGGGGGCCGCCGGGATACGCAGTATTTT	CASSSSYPDGTGGRRDTQYF
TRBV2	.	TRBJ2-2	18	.	TGTGCCAGCAGTGACGATGGGTATGGGTCAGCGAACACCGGGGAGCTGTTTTTT	CASSDDGYGSANTGELFF
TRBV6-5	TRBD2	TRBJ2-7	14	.	TGTGCCAGCACCGTAGCGGGGAGCTCCTACGAGCAGTACTTC	CASTVAGSSYEQYF
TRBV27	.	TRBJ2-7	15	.	TGTGCCAGCAGTTCACCGACAGGGAGGGGTTACGAGCAGTACTTC	CASSSPTGRGYEQYF
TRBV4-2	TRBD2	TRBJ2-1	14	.	TGTGCCAGCAGCCAAGGTCTAGCGGGAGATGAGCAGTTCTTC	CASSQGLAGDEQFF
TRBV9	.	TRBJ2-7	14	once	TGTGCCAGCAGTAGGACAGCCCAAATCTACGAGCAGTACTTC	CASSRTAQIYEQYF
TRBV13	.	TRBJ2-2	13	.	TGTGCCAGCAGCTTTCAGGGGACCGGGGAGCTGTTTTTT	CASSFQGTGELFF
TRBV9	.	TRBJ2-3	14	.	TGTGCCAGCAGCGTAGGCAGTGGGGAGACTACGCAGTATTTT	CASSVGSGETTQYF
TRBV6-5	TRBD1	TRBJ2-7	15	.	TGTGCCAGCAGTTTTGCGGGACAGGGGGCAGGGGAGCAGTACTTC	CASSFAGQGAGEQYF
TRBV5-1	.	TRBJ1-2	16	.	TGCGCCAGCAGCTTGGATGGGGGGGCGACTAACTATGGCTACACCTTC	CASSLDGGATNYGYTF
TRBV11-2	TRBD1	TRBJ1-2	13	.	TGTGCCAGCAGCCTCGGACAGGGGGCCGGCTACACCTTC	CASSLGQGAGYTF
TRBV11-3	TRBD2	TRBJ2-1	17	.	TGTGCCAGCAGGTACGGGTCGGGGGGAAACGCGTACAATGAGCAGTTCTTC	CASRYGSGGNAYNEQFF
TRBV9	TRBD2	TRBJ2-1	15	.	TGTGCCAGCAGCTCCGGGGACTACTCCTACAATGAGCAGTTCTTC	CASSSGDYSYNEQFF
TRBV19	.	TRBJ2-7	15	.	TGTGCCAGTAGTAGAGGCGGGGGACAGTCCTACGAGCAGTACTTC	CASSRGGGQSYEQYF